This passage covers 3 T cell receptor beta chains from one sample sequenced in a study of cytomegalovirus exposure and HLA in healthy donors. Both 60 Vbeta primers and 13 Jbeta primers went into the PCR. Generated by immunoSEQ multiplex PCR, the TCRdb table keeps only in-frame clones and is missing some. The profile shows approximately 110,000 clones, less than 75% of them singletons. The material sequenced was PBMCs. These receptor sequences come from a man aged 35-49 years in good health and CMV-seropositive.

This chain connects TRBV6-4 to TRBJ2-3; weak D call: TRBD1 (5 bases). CDR1 and CDR2 from the germline V gene are MRHNA and SNTAGT. This CDR3 contains 15 residues. V lost 0 bases and J 2 bases, leaving 9 bases between the germline ends. The CDR3 here is CASSDSTGATDTQYF. The CDR3 nucleotides read TGTGCCAGCAGTGACTCGACTGGGGCCACAGATACGCAGTATTTT.

This clone was counted once. V gene TRBV30 combines with J gene TRBJ1-1; D perhaps matches TRBD1 (5 bases). CDR1 is GTSNPN and CDR2 is SVGIG in the germline V gene (reference sequence). The CDR3 is 13 residues long. Trimming shortened V by 4 bases and J by 0 bases, and 9 bases separated the two germline ends. The CDR3 DNA reads as TGTGCCTGGACGGGGGGATTGAACACTGAAGCTTTCTTT. Protein: CAWTGGLNTEAFF.

The chain uses TRBV2 and TRBJ2-2; possibly TRBD2 for D (6 bases). The CDR3 is 14 amino acids. V lost 9 bases and J 13 bases, leaving 24 bases between the germline ends. Germline V lookup: CDR1 SNHLY, CDR2 FYNNEI. CDR3 sequence reads: CASSNSLAGLRLFF. The CDR3 DNA reads as TGTGCCAGTAGTAACTCACTAGCCGGACTGCGGCTGTTTTTT.